Listed below are T cell receptor beta chains from one sample, sequenced in a study of CD8 T cells in Susac syndrome. TCRdb itself ran the immunoSEQ multiplex PCR reads through MiXCR, one entry per CDR3 protein. This sample carries some 200,000 distinct CDR3 sequences, approximately 90% of them seen once, and the ten largest clones take 0.1% to 0.15%. The specimen sequenced was CD8+ T cells from PBMCs. The receptors were gathered from a human donor with multiple sclerosis. CDR3s leave out the opening cysteine and the closing phenylalanine or tryptophan.

V gene	J gene	CDR3 protein
TRBV24-1	TRBJ2-1	ATSDSGTEQF
TRBV20-1	TRBJ1-2	SAPNFRASSYGYT
TRBV7-6	TRBJ2-3	ASSSAGGPPDTQY
TRBV5-6	TRBJ2-1	ASSPWGPYNEQF
TRBV7-2	TRBJ2-1	ASSSNGGSNNEQF
TRBV2	TRBJ1-2	ASTRTGAPGDYGYT
TRBV11-2	TRBJ2-1	ASSLDVRRASYNEQF
TRBV5-6	TRBJ2-5	ASSAGLAGVETQY
TRBV11-2	TRBJ2-5	ASSFGPYYQETQY
TRBV14	TRBJ1-1	ASSQVLGGGPNTEAF
TRBV6-1	TRBJ2-5	ASRGQGGLYQETQY
TRBV27	TRBJ2-7	ASSLYSGTLSSYEQY
TRBV6-5	TRBJ2-3	ASSSSPGLSTDTQY
TRBV7-9	TRBJ2-3	ASSLRRGKPGGPDTQY
TRBV7-7	TRBJ2-7	ASSLGTGGIDEQY
TRBV13	TRBJ2-5	ASSLGLQGAQETQY
TRBV20-1	TRBJ2-1	SASYRLAVGNEQF
TRBV20-1	TRBJ1-2	SALGGGESNGYT
TRBV24-1	TRBJ2-7	ATSDPLAGGPVSYEQY
TRBV2	TRBJ2-7	ASSEGFGYEQY
TRBV19	TRBJ1-2	ASKWQGGHGYT
TRBV19	TRBJ2-7	ASSRTSGGEQY